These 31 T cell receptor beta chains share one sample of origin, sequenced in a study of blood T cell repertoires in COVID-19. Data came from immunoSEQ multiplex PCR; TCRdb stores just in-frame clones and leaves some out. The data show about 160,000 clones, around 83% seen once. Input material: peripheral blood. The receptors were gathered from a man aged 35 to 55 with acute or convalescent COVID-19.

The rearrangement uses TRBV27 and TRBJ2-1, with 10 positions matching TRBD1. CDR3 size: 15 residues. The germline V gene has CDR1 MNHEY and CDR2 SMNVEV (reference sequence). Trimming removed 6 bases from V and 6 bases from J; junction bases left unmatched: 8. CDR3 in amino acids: CASSNYRDRGNEQFF. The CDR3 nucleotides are TGTGCCAGCAGCAATTACCGGGACAGGGGCAATGAGCAGTTCTTC.

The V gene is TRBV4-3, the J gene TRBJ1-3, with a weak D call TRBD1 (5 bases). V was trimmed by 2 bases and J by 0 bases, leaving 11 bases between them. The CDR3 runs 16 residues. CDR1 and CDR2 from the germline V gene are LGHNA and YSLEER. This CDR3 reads CASSQSLGGSGNTIYF. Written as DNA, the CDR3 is TGCGCCAGCAGCCAAAGTCTCGGGGGCTCTGGAAACACCATATATTTT.

The CDR3 sequence: CASSPVPGQGLNSPLHF. The CDR3, as DNA: TGTGCCAGCAGCCCAGTGCCGGGACAGGGCCTAAATTCACCCCTCCACTTT. This chain joins TRBV5-8 and TRBJ1-6; 9 bases match TRBD1. This CDR3 has 17 residues. Germline loops: CDR1 SGHTS, CDR2 YDEGEE. The V and J ends lost 4 bases and 7 bases, in that order; junction bases with no gene match: 12.

The CDR3 sequence: CASSPRQSDLNEQFF. CDR3 in DNA: TGTGCCAGCAGCCCCAGGCAGTCCGATTTGAATGAGCAGTTCTTC. The V call is TRBV11-1, the J call TRBJ2-1; no clear D gene. Trimming pared 5 bases from V and 7 bases from J, leaving 18 bases between. The CDR3 runs 15 residues. The germline CDR1 and CDR2 sequences are SGHAT and FQDESV (reference sequence).

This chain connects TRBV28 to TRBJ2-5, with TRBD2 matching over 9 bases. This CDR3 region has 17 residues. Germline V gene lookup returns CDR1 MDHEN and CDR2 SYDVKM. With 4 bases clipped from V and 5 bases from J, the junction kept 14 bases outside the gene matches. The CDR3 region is CASSSSKRGALGETQYF. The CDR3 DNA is TGTGCCAGCAGTTCTTCCAAGCGGGGGGCATTAGGGGAGACCCAGTACTTC.

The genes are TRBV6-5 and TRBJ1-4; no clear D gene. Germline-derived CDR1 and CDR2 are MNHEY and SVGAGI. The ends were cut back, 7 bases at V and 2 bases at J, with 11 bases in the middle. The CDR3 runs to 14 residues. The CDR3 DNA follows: TGTGCCAGCAAGCCGGGATTTACTAATGAAAAACTGTTTTTT. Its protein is CASKPGFTNEKLFF.

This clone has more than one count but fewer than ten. Here the CDR3 reads CASSLGVGGENEKLFF. CDR3 DNA: TGCGCCAGCAGCTTGGGGGTCGGAGGGGAGAATGAAAAACTGTTTTTT. The chain recombines TRBV5-1 with TRBJ1-4; perhaps TRBD1 as D (5 bases). The CDR3 length is 16 residues. Between the trimmed V and J ends, which lost 0 bases and 5 bases, there was a span of 14 bases. The germline CDR1 and CDR2 sequences are SGHRS and YFSETQ.

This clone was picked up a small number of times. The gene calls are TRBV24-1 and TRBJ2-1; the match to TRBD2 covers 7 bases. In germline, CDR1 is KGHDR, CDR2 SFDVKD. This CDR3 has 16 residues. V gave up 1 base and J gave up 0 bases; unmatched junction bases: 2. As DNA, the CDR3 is TGTGCCACCAGTGATTTCGGGGGGAGCTCCTACAATGAGCAGTTCTTC. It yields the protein CATSDFGGSSYNEQFF.

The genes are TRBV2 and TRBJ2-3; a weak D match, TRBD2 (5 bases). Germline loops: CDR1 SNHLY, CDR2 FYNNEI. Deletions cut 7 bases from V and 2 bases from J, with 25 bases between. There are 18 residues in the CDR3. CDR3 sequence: CASTAWAAWTEATDTQYF. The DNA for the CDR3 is TGTGCCAGCACCGCGTGGGCAGCCTGGACGGAGGCCACAGATACGCAGTATTTT. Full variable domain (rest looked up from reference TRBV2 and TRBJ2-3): EPEVTQTPSHQVTQMGQEVILRCVPISNHLYFYWYRQILGQKVEFLVSFYNNEISEKSEIFDDQFSVERPDGSNFTLKIRSTKLEDSAMYFCASTAWAAWTEATDTQYFGPGTRLTVL.

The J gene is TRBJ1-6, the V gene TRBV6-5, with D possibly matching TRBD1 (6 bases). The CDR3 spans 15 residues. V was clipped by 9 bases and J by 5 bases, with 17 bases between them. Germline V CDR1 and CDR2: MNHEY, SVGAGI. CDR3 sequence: CASWNGGRDNSPLHF. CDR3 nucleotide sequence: TGTGCCAGTTGGAATGGGGGCAGAGATAATTCACCCCTCCACTTT.

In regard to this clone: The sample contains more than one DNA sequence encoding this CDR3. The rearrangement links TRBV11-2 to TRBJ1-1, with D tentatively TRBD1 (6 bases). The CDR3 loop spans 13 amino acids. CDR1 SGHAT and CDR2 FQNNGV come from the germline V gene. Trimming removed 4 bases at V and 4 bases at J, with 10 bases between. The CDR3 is CASSSQGSTEAFF. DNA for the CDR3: TGTGCCAGCAGCTCGCAGGGGAGCACTGAAGCTTTCTTT. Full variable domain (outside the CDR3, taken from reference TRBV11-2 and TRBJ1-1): EAGVAQSPRYKIIEKRQSVAFWCNPISGHATLYWYQQILGQGPKLLIQFQNNGVVDDSQLPKDRFSAERLKGVDSTLKIQPAKLEDSAVYLCASSSQGSTEAFFGQGTRLTVV.

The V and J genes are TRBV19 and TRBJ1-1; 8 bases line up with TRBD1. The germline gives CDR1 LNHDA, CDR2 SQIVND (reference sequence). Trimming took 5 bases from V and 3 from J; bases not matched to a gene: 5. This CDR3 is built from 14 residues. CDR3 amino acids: CASSQTGAYTEAFF. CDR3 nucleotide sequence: TGTGCCAGTAGTCAGACAGGGGCGTACACTGAAGCTTTCTTT.

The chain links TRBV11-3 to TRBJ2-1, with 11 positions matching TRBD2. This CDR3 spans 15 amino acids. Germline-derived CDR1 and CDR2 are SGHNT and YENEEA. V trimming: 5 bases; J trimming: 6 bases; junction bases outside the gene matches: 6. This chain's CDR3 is CASSVTSGAPNEQFF. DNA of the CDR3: TGTGCCAGCAGCGTGACTAGCGGGGCACCCAATGAGCAGTTCTTC.

The CDR3 nucleotides read TGTGCCAGCTCACCAGGGGCAGGGGAAATCCAGTACTTC. Translated: CASSPGAGEIQYF. The chain recombines TRBV18 with TRBJ2-7, with D maybe TRBD1 (6 bases). Per the germline V gene, CDR1 is KGHSH and CDR2 is LQKENI. CDR3 length: 13 amino acids. V lost 2 bases to trimming and J lost 10 bases, with 15 bases between them.

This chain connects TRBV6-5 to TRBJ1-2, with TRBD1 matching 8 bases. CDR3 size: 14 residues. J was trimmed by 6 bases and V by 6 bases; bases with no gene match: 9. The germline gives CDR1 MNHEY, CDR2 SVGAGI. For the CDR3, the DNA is TGTGCCAGCAGAAGACAGGGGTTACAGGATGGCTACACCTTC. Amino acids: CASRRQGLQDGYTF.

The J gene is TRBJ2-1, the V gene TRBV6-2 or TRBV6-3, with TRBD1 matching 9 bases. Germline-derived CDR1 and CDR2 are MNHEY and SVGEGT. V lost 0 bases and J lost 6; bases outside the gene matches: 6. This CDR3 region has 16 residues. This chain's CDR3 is CASSYSSDRGGNEQFF. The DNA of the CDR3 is TGTGCCAGCAGTTACTCGTCGGACAGGGGAGGCAATGAGCAGTTCTTC.

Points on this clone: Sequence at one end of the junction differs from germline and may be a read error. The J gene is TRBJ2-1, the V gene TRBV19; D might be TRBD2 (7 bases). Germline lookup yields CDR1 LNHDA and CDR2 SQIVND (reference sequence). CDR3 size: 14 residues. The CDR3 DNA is TGTGCTAGTAGGGAGGGGGGGGATTACAATGAGCAGTTCTTC. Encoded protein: CASREGGDYNEQFF.

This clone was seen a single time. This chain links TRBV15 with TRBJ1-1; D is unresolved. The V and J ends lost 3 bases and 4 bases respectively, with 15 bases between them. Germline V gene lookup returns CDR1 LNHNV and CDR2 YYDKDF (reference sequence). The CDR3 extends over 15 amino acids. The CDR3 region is CATSSFGVDATEAFF. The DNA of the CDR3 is TGTGCCACCAGCAGTTTCGGGGTCGATGCCACTGAAGCTTTCTTT.

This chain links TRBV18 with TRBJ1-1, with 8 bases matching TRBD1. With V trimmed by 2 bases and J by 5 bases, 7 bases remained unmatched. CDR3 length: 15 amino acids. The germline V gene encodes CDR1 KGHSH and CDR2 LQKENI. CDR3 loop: CASSPGTGSWTEAFF. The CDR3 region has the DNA TGTGCCAGCTCACCAGGGACAGGAAGTTGGACTGAAGCTTTCTTT.

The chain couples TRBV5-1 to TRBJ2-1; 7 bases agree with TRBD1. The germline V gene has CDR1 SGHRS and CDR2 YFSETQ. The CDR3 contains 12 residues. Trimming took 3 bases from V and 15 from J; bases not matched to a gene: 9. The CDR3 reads CASSYETGPWFF. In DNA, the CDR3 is TGCGCCAGCAGCTATGAGACAGGGCCCTGGTTCTTC. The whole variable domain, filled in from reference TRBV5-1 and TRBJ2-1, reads KAGVTQTPRYLIKTRGQQVTLSCSPISGHRSVSWYQQTPGQGLQFLFEYFSETQRNKGNFPGRFSGRQFSNSRSEMNVSTLELGDSALYLCASSYETGPWFFGPGTRLTVL.

As DNA, the CDR3 is TGTGCCAGCAGCTTATCAGGTTTAGGCTACGAGCAGTACTTC. Translation: CASSLSGLGYEQYF. This chain joins TRBV7-9 and TRBJ2-7; D call uncertain. V lost 2 bases and J 3 bases, leaving 11 bases between the germline ends. Germline V lookup: CDR1 SEHNR, CDR2 FQNEAQ (reference sequence). The CDR3 is 14 residues long.

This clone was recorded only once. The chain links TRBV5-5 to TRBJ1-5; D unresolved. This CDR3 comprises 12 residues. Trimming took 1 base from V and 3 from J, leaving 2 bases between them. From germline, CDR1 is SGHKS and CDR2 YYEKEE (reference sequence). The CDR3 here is CASSLLNQPQHF. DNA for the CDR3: TGTGCCAGCAGCTTGCTCAATCAGCCCCAGCATTTT.

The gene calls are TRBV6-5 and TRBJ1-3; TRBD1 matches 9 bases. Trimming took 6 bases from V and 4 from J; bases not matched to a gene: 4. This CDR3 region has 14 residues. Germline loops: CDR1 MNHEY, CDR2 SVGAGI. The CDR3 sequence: CASSADRGGNTIYF. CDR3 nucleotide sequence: TGTGCCAGCAGCGCGGACAGGGGCGGAAACACCATATATTTT.

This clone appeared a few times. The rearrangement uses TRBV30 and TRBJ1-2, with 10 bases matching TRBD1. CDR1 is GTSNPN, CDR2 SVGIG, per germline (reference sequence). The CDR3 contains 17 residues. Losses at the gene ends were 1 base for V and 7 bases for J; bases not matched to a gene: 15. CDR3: CAWSGRGPGQGFLGYTF. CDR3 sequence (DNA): TGTGCCTGGAGTGGGAGAGGTCCGGGACAGGGGTTTCTTGGCTACACCTTC.

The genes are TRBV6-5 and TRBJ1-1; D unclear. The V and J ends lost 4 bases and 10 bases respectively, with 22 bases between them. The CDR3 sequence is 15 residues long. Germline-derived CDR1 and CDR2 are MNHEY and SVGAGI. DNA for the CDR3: TGTGCCAGCAGTTCCGGAGCGGCGCGTTTAGATGGAGCTTTCTTT. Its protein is CASSSGAARLDGAFF.

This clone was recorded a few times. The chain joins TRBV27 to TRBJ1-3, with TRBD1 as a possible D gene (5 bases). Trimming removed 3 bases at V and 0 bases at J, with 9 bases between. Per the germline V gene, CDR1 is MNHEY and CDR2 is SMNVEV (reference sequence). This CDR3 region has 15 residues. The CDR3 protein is CASSFRGPSGNTIYF. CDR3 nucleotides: TGTGCCAGCAGTTTTAGGGGCCCCTCTGGAAACACCATATATTTT.

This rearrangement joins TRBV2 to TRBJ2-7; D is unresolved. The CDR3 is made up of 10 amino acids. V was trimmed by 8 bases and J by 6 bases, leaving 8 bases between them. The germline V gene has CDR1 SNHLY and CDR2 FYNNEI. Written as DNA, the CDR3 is TGTGCCAGCGCCTCCGGCGAGCAGTACTTC. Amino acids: CASASGEQYF.

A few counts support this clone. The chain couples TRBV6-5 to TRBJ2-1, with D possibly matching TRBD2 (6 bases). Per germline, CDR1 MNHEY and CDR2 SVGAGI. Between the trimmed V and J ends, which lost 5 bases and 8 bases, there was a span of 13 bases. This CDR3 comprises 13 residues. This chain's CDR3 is CASSPRRRDEQFF. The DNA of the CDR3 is TGTGCCAGCAGTCCCCGCCGGAGGGATGAGCAGTTCTTC.

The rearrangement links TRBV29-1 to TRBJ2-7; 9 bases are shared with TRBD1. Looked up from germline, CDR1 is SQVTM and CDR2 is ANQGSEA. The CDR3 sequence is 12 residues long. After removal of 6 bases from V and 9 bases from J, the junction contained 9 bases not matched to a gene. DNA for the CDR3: TGCAGCGTCGGGGGGACAGGGAAGGGGCAGTACTTC. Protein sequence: CSVGGTGKGQYF.

CDR3 residues: CASSLGGANYGYTF. The CDR3 coding sequence is TGTGCCAGCAGCTTAGGGGGCGCTAACTATGGCTACACCTTC. The rearrangement uses TRBV7-9 and TRBJ1-2; D is possibly TRBD1 (5 bases). V was pared by 1 base and J by 0 bases, with 6 bases between. Per the germline V gene, CDR1 is SEHNR and CDR2 is FQNEAQ (reference sequence). This CDR3 comprises 14 residues.

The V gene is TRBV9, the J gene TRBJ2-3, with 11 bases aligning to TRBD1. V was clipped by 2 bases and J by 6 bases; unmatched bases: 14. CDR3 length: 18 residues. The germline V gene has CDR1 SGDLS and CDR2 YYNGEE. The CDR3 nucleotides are TGTGCCAGCAGCGTCTACCCCGGGACAGGGGGAATCGGGGATACGCAGTATTTT. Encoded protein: CASSVYPGTGGIGDTQYF.